A single sample is the source of the 2 T cell receptor beta chains below, sequenced in a study of identical twins. TCRdb processed the 5' RACE reads anew with MiXCR; each CDR3 protein has one entry. The table shows around 1.7 million distinct CDR3 sequences, with around a third occurring only once. The sequencing sample was made of cord blood. The receptors were sampled from a newborn girl in good health.

This clonotype was counted ten times or more. V usage is TRBV6-5 and J usage is TRBJ2-4; TRBD1 might be the D (6 bases). This CDR3 comprises 13 residues. Germline lookup yields CDR1 MNHEY and CDR2 SVGAGI. The ends were cut back, 9 bases at V and 0 bases at J, with 9 bases in the middle. The CDR3 coding sequence is TGTGCCAGGTCAGGGGTAGCCAAAAACATTCAGTACTTC. Amino acids: CARSGVAKNIQYF.

The chain recombines TRBV9 with TRBJ2-3; D not resolved. CDR3 length: 12 amino acids. V lost 7 bases and J lost 2, with 8 bases in between. In germline, CDR1 is SGDLS, CDR2 YYNGEE. The CDR3 DNA reads TGTGCCAGCGCGGCCCTCACAGATACGCAGTATTTT. Translation gives CASAALTDTQYF. Supplemented by reference TRBV9 and TRBJ2-3, the full variable domain reads DSGVTQTPKHLITATGQRVTLRCSPRSGDLSVYWYQQSLDQGLQFLIQYYNGEERAKGNILERFSAQQFPDLHSELNLSSLELGDSALYFCASAALTDTQYFGPGTRLTVL.